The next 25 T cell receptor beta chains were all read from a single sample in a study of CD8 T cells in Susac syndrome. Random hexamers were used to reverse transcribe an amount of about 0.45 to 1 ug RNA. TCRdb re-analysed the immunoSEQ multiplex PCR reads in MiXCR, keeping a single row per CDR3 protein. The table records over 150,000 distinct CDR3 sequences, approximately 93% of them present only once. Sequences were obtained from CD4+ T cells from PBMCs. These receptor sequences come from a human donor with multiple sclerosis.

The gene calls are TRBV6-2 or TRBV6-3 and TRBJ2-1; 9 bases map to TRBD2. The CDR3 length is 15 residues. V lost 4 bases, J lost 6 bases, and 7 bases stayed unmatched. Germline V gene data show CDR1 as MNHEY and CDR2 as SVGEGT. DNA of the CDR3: TGTGCCAGCAGTTCATTAGCGGGAGTTATCAATGAGCAGTTCTTC. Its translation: CASSSLAGVINEQFF.

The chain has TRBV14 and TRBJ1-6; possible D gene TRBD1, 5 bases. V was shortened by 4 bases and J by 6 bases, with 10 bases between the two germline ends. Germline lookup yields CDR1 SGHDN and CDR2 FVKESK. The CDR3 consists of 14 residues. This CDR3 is CASSLTALNSPLHF. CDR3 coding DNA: TGTGCCAGCAGCCTGACAGCGCTTAATTCACCCCTCCACTTT. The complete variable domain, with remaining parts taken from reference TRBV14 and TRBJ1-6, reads EAGVTQFPSHSVIEKGQTVTLRCDPISGHDNLYWYRRVMGKEIKFLLHFVKESKQDESGMPNNRFLAERTGGTYSTLKVQPAELEDSGVYFCASSLTALNSPLHFGNGTRLTVT.

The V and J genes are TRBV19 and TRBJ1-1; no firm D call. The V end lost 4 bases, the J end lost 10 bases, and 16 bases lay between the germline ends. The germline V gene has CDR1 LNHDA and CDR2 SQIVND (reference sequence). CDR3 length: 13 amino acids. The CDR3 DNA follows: TGTGCCAGTAGTAATACGGGCTTCCATGGAGCTTTCTTT. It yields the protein CASSNTGFHGAFF.

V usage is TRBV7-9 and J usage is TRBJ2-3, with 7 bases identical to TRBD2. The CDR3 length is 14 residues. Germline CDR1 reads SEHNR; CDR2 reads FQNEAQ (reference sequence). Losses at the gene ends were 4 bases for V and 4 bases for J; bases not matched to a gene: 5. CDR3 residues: CASSSGRGADTQYF. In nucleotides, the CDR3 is TGTGCCAGCAGCTCCGGACGGGGGGCAGATACGCAGTATTTT.

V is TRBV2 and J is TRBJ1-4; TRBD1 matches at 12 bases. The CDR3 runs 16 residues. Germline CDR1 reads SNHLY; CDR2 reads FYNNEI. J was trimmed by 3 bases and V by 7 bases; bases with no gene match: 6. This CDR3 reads CASMGTGGSANEKLFF. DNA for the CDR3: TGTGCCAGCATGGGGACAGGGGGCTCGGCTAATGAAAAACTGTTTTTT.

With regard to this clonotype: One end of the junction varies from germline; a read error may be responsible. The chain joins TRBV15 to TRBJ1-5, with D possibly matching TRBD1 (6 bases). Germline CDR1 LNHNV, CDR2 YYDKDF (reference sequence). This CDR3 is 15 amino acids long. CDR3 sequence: CVTSRDNREVQPQHF. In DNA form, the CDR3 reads TGTGTCACCAGCAGAGATAACAGGGAAGTTCAGCCCCAGCATTTT.

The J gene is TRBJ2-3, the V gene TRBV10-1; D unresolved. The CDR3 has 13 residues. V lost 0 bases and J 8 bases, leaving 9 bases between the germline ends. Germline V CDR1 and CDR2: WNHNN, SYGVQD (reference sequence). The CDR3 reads CASSESGVGTQYF. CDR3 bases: TGCGCCAGCAGTGAGTCAGGAGTGGGTACGCAGTATTTT.

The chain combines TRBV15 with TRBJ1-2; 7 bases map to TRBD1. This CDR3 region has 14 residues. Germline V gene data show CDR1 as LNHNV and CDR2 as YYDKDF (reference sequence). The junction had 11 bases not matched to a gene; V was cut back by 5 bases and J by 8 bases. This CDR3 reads CATSLDLTGSGYTF. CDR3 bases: TGTGCCACCAGCCTTGACCTGACAGGGTCCGGCTACACCTTC.

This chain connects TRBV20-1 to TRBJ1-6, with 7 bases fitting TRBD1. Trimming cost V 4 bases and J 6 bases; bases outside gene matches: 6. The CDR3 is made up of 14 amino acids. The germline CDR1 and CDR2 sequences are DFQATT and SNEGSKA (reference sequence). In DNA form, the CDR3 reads TGCAGTGCTATTTACGGACAGGCTAATTCACCCCTCCACTTT. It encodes CSAIYGQANSPLHF.

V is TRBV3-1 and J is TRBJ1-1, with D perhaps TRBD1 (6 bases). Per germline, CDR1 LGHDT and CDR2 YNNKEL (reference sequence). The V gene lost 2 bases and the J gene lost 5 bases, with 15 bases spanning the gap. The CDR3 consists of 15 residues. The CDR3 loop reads CASSQWGGAQTEAFF. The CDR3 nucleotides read TGTGCCAGCAGCCAATGGGGGGGGGCGCAAACTGAAGCTTTCTTT.

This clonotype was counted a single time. The CDR3 spells CAISSQGIYGYTF. The CDR3 DNA sequence: TGTGCCATCTCATCCCAGGGTATCTATGGCTACACCTTC. The chain recombines TRBV24-1 with TRBJ1-2; tentatively, D is TRBD1 (5 bases). CDR1 is KGHDR and CDR2 is SFDVKD in the germline V gene. V lost 11 bases and J 4 bases, leaving 16 bases between the germline ends. There are 13 residues in the CDR3.

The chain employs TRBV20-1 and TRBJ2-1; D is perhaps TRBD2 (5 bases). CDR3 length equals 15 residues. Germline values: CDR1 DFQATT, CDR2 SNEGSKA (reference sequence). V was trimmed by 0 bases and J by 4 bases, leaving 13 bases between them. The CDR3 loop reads CSARDSVALYNEQFF. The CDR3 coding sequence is TGCAGTGCTAGAGATTCGGTAGCGCTTTACAATGAGCAGTTCTTC.

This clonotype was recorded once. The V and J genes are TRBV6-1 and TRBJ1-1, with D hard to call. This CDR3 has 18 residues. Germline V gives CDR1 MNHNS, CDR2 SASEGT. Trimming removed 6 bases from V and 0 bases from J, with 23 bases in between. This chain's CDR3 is CASREDGRTSYLNTEAFF. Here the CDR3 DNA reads TGTGCCAGCAGGGAGGACGGACGAACTTCTTACCTGAACACTGAAGCTTTCTTT.

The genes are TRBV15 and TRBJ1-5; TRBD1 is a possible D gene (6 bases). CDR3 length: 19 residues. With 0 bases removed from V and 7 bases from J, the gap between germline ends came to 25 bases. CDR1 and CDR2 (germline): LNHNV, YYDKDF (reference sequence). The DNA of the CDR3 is TGTGCCACCAGCAGAGACCCGACCCGAGTGGGACAAGTTCGCCAGCCCCAGCATTTT. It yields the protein CATSRDPTRVGQVRQPQHF.

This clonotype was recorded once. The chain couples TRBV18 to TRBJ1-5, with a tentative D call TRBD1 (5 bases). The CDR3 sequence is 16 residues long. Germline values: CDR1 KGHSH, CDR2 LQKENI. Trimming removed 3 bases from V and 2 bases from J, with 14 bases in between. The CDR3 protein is CASSPRGRDGNQPQHF. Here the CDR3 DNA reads TGTGCCAGCTCACCTCGGGGCAGGGATGGCAATCAGCCCCAGCATTTT. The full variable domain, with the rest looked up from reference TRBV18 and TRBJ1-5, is NAGVMQNPRHLVRRRGQEARLRCSPMKGHSHVYWYRQLPEEGLKFMVYLQKENIIDESGMPKERFSAEFPKEGPSILRIQQVVRGDSAAYFCASSPRGRDGNQPQHFGDGTRLSIL.

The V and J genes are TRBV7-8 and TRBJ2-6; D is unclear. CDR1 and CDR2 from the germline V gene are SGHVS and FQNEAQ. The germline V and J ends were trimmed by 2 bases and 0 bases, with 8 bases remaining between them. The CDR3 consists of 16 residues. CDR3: CASSLIGTSGANVLTF. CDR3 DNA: TGTGCCAGCAGCTTAATCGGAACCTCTGGGGCCAACGTCCTGACTTTC. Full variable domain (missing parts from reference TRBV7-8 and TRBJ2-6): GAGVSQSPRYKVAKRGQDVALRCDPISGHVSLFWYQQALGQGPEFLTYFQNEAQLDKSGLPSDRFFAERPEGSVSTLKIQRTQQEDSAVYLCASSLIGTSGANVLTFGAGSRLTVL.

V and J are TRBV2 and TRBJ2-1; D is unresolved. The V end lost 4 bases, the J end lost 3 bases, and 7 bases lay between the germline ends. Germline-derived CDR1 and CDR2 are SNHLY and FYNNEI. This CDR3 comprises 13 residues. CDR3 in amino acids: CASSGVDYNEQFF. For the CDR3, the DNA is TGTGCCAGCAGTGGGGTCGACTACAATGAGCAGTTCTTC.

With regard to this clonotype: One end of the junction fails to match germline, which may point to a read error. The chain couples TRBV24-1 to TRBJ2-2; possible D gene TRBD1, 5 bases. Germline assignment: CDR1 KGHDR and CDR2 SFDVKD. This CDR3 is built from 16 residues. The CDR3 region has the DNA TGTGCCACCAGTGATTCCCAGGGCTGGAACTCCGGGGAGCTGTTTTTT. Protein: CATSDSQGWNSGELFF.

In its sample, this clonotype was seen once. CDR3 in DNA: TGTGCCACCCAACTCGGGTTCGGAAGGGATCAGCCCCAGCATTTT. Translating it yields CATQLGFGRDQPQHF. J is TRBJ1-5 and V is TRBV19; D is uncertain. CDR1 is LNHDA, CDR2 SQIVND, per germline (reference sequence). This CDR3 comprises 15 residues. V lost 10 bases and J lost 5, with 21 bases in between.

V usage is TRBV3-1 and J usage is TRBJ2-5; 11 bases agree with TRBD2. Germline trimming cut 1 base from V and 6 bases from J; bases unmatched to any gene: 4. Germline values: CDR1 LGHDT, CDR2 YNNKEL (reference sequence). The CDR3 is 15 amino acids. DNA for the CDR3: TGTGCCAGCAGCCAAGGTTTAGCGGGAGGGAAGACCCAGTACTTC. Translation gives CASSQGLAGGKTQYF.

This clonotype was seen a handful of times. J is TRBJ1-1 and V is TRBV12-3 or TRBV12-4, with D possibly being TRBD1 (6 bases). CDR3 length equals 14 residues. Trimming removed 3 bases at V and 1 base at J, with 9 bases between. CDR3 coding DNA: TGTGCCAGCAGTTTCGGGGGACAGAACACTGAAGCTTTCTTT. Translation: CASSFGGQNTEAFF.

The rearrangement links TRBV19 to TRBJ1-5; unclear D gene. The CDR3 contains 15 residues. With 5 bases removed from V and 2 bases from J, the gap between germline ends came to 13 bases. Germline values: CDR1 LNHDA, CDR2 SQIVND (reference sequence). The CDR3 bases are TGTGCCAGTAGTCCCGGGAGTTTTGGCAATCAGCCCCAGCATTTT. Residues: CASSPGSFGNQPQHF.

CDR3 nucleotides: TGTGCCAGCAGTTTAAAACGGCAAGTACTCATGAACACTGAAGCTTTCTTT. Protein: CASSLKRQVLMNTEAFF. This sequence joins TRBV27 and TRBJ1-1; unclear D gene. This CDR3 has 17 amino acids. Germline-derived CDR1 and CDR2 are MNHEY and SMNVEV (reference sequence). Trimming cost V 2 bases and J 0 bases, with 16 bases left between them.

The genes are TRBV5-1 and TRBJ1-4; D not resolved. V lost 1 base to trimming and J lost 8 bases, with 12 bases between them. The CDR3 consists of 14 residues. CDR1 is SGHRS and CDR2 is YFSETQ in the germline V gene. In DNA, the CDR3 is TGCGCCAGCAGCTTGACCGCCGCGGGAGAAAAACTGTTTTTT. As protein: CASSLTAAGEKLFF.

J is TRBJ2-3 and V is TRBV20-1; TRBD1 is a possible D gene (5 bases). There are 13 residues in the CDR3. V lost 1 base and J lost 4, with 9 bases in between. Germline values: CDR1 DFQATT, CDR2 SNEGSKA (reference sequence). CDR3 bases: TGCAGTGCTAGAGGACAGCCCGCAGATACGCAGTATTTT. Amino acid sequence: CSARGQPADTQYF.